The clone carrying this T cell receptor beta chain was observed a few times. Antigen unknown. These data belong to a study of cytomegalovirus exposure and HLA in healthy donors. Study in general: Among several hundred genotyped donors, 65% to 90% fell in the Caucasian-associated ancestry cluster. Study results and limitations: The authors reported that TCR beta sequences could predict HLA-A and HLA-B alleles. These predictions were accurate for most subjects in the first cohort. Solely CMV serostatus was available to characterize immune exposure.

The CDR3 spans 16 residues. Germline loops: CDR1 MGHDK, CDR2 SYGVNS. Trimming removed 1 base from V and 1 base from J, with 12 bases in between. The primer mix had 60 Vbeta and 13 Jbeta primers. Using immunoSEQ multiplex PCR, the repertoire was profiled, and TCRdb retains in-frame clones only, with some absent. The top ten hold more than 8.5% of the sample, which has about 120,000 clones, 55% to 65% seen once. This clonotype was sampled from a man between 35 and 55 years old in good health and CMV-seropositive. Sequencing was done on a sample of PBMCs. The gene calls are TRBV25-1 and TRBJ2-3; D is perhaps TRBD2 (6 bases). Written as DNA, the CDR3 is TGTGCCAGCAGTGAATCGACTAGGACCCGCACAGATACGCAGTATTTT. Encoded protein: CASSESTRTRTDTQYF.